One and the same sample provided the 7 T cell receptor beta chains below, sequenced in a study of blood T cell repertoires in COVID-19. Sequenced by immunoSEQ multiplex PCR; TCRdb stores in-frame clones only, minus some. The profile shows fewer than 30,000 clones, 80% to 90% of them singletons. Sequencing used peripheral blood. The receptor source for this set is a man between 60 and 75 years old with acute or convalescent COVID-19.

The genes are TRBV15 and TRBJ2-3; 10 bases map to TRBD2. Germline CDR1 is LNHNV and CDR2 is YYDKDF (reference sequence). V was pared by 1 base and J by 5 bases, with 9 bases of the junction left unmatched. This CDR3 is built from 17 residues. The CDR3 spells CATSRGVLAGVIDTQYF. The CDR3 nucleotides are TGTGCCACCAGCAGAGGGGTGCTAGCGGGAGTTATAGATACGCAGTATTTT.

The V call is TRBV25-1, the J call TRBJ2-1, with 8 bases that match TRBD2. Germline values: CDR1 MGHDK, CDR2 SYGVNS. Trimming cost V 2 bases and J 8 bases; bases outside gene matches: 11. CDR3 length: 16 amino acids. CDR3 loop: CASSERAGGPPYEQFF. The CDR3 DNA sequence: TGTGCCAGCAGTGAAAGGGCGGGGGGCCCCCCATATGAGCAGTTCTTC.

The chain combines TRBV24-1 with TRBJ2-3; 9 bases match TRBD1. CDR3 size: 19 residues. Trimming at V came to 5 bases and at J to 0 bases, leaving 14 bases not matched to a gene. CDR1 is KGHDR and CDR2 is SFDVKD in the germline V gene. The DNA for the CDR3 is TGTGCCACCAGTGGCCCACCGGGACAGGGAACCCCTAGCACAGATACGCAGTATTTT. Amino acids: CATSGPPGQGTPSTDTQYF.

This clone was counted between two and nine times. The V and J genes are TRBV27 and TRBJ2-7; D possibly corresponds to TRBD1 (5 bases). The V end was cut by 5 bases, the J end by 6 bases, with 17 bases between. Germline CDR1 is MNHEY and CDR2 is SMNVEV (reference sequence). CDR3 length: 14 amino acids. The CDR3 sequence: CASSIRLQGFEQYF. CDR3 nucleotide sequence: TGTGCCAGCAGTATCAGACTGCAGGGATTCGAGCAGTACTTC.

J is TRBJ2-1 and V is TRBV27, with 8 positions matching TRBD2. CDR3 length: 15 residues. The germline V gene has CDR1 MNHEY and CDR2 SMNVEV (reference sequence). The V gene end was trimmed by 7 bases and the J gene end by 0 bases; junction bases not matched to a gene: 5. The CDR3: CASTGGGSSYNEQFF. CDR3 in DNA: TGTGCCAGCACCGGGGGGGGGAGCTCCTACAATGAGCAGTTCTTC.

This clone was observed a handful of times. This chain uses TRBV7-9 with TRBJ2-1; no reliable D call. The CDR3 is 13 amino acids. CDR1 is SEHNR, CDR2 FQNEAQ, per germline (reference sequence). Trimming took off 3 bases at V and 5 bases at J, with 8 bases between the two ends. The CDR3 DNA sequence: TGTGCCAGCAGCTTTACCCCAGACAATGAGCAGTTCTTC. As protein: CASSFTPDNEQFF.

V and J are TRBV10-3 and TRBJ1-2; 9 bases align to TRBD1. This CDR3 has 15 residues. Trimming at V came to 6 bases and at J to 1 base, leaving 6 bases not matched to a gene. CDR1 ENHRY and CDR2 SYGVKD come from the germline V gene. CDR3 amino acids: CAIRDRGRDNYGYTF. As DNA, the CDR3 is TGTGCCATCAGGGACAGGGGACGGGATAACTATGGCTACACCTTC.